This TCR beta chain emerged from a study of blood T cell repertoires in COVID-19. For the study at large: Both acute and convalescent COVID-19 samples were obtained from the United States, Italy and Spain.

Here immunoSEQ multiplex PCR was the method, and the copy in TCRdb shows in-frame clones only, minus some. This table has fewer than 400,000 clones, 85% appearing once. The sequenced material came from peripheral blood. This TCR derives from a woman aged 18-29 years with acute or convalescent COVID-19.

The CDR3 DNA reads as TGTGCCAGTAGCACCCGACAGGGAAGCTCCTACAATGAGCAGTTCTTC. The encoded protein is CASSTRQGSSYNEQFF. The V call is TRBV19, the J call TRBJ2-1, with 7 bases fitting TRBD1. Germline CDR1 is LNHDA and CDR2 is SQIVND (reference sequence). Unmatched junction bases numbered 8, after V lost 6 bases and J lost 0 bases. The CDR3 extends over 16 amino acids.